This TCR beta chain was sequenced in a study of blood T cells in healthy people across ages. Using a J-beta primer mix together with a sample-barcoded 5' primer, a second PCR was run for about 6 to 11 cycles. TCRdb processed the 5' RACE reads anew with MiXCR; each CDR3 protein has one entry. This table holds about 1 million distinct CDR3 sequences, around 45% found once. The sample comprised blood. This clonotype was sampled from a woman in her sixties or seventies in good health.

This chain's CDR3 is CASSFHPDSYNEQFF. In DNA, the CDR3 is TGTGCCAGCAGCTTTCATCCGGACTCCTACAATGAGCAGTTCTTC. This chain links TRBV7-3 with TRBJ2-1, with D unclear. The V gene lost 3 bases and the J gene lost 0 bases, with 9 bases spanning the gap. Germline CDR1 SGHTA, CDR2 FQGTGA. There are 15 residues in the CDR3.